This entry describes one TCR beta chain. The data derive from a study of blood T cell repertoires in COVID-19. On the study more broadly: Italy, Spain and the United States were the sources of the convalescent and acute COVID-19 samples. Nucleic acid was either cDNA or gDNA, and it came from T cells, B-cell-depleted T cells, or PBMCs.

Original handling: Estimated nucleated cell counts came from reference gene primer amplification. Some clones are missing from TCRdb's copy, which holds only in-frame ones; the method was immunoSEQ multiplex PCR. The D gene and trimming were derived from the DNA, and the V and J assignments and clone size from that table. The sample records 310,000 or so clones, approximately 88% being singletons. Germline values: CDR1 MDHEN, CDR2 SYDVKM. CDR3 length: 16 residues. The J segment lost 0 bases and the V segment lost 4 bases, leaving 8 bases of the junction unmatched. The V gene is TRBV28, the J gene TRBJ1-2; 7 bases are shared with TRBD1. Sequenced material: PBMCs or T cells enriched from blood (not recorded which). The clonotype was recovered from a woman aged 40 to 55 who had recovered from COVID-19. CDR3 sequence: CASSWKGGPTNYGYTF. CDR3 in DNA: TGTGCCAGCAGTTGGAAAGGGGGCCCCACTAACTATGGCTACACCTTC.